This TCR beta chain was identified in a study of T cell responses to AZD1222 COVID-19 vaccine (dated by TCRdb to the early 2020s). The study in broad terms: TCR sequencing covered 233 trial participants: 200 to 220 given two doses of AZD1222 and 26 given two doses of MenACWY control vaccine. Enrollment into the trials was organized by age into subgroups of 18-55, 56-69 and 70-plus years, and those subgroups contained about 160, 30 and 59 TCR-sequenced participants, respectively.

What the research found in general, with its limitations: Reportedly, almost half of the unique spike-specific TCRs recognized epitopes lying outside the regions that are mutated in the B.1.351 and B.1.1.7 variants. Conclusions about previously exposed vaccinees are limited, since just five or six AZD1222 recipients were seropositive for SARS-CoV-2 at baseline. A significant rise in spike-specific TCR breadth and depth was observed after two AZD1222 doses relative to day 0 and relative to MenACWY recipients. In the small 56-69-year group, the increase in depth fell short of significance, most likely because of low power. The whole spike protein was spanned by vaccine-associated CD4 TCRs, and dominant responses were seen in regions 160-218 and 743-854. Because no samples from the day 14 peak response were available, repertoires could be characterized only after the peak T cell response. Participants were mostly white British and included more females than males, and it was suggested by the authors that clonal diversity may have been underestimated.

Concerning this clone itself: This clone's antigen is unknown. There are no base qualities to consult, and no much larger clone falls within one base.

Reading from cysteine to phenylalanine, the CDR3 counts 16 amino acids. The read is trimmed to its CDR3 DNA, 48 bases read in frame from base 1. CDR1 is given as KGHSH and CDR2 as LQKENI, both from the germline V gene. V and J lose 0 bases and 3 bases, and a span of 15 bases separates them. Read against the paper, the sample's time point label means: baseline before first vaccination. The sample's treatment or condition label, decoded: meningococcal conjugate vaccine given as trial control. Vaccinee samples came from UK trials COV001 and COV002, including a single-blind randomized controlled phase 2/3 trial of AZD1222 (ChAdOx1 nCoV-19) in healthy adults. Trial participant PBMC samples were collected at day 0 and day 28 after the second dose for TCRbeta chain sequencing. The CDR3 regions of human TCRbeta chains were analyzed by immunosequencing. The original pipeline was this. TCRs in the repertoires were matched against a reference library of SARS-CoV-2-specific TCRs that had been generated with the MIRA antigen-specificity platform. Breadth was defined as the fraction of unique TCRs that were SARS-CoV-2-associated. Depth was defined as the fraction of total T cells that were SARS-CoV-2-associated. Using the MIRA data, each spike-specific TCR was assigned both to the spike region to which the TCR was reactive and to a CD4 or CD8 class. Log10-transformed breadth and depth values were compared by one-way ANOVA with Sidak's multiple comparisons tests. In TCRdb, the immuneACCESS table is reduced to in-frame sequences with V and J assigned. These tables do not hold every clone; where another copy was compared, an unresolved V gene accounts for under half, and the others remain unexplained. The V and J calls and clone size are taken from that table; D and trimming were inferred from the DNA. The sample profile shows about 83,000 clones; approximately 90% of them were found once. The ten largest clonotypes hold approximately 4.5% of the sample.

The receptor comes from an adult in good health. Source: peripheral blood, taken on day 0 of MenACWY control vaccination. The chain uses TRBV18 and TRBJ2-7; the D segment may tentatively be TRBD1 or TRBD2, each giving 5 matched bases. The encoded CDR3 is CASSPPGVGPYYEQYF. The nucleotide sequence reads TGTGCCAGCTCACCACCTGGAGTGGGACCGTACTACGAGCAGTACTTC.